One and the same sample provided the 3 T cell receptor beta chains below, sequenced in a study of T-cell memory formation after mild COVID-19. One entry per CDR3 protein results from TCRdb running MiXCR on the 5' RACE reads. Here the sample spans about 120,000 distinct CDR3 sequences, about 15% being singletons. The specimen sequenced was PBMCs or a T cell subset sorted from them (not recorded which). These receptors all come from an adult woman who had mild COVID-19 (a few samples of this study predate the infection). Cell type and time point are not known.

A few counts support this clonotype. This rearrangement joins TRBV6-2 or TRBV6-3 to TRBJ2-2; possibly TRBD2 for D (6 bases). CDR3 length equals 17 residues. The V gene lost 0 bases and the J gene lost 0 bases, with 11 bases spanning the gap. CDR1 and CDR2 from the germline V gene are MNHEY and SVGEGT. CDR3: CASSYSLRGTNTGELFF. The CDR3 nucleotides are TGTGCCAGCAGTTACTCGCTGCGGGGAACGAACACCGGGGAGCTGTTTTTT.

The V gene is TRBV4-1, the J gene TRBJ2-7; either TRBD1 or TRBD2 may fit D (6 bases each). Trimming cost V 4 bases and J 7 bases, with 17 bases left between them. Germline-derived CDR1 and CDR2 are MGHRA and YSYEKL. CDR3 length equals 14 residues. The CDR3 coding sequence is TGCGCCAGCAGCCCGCTTTGGGGGGCTGGGGAGCAGTACTTC. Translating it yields CASSPLWGAGEQYF.

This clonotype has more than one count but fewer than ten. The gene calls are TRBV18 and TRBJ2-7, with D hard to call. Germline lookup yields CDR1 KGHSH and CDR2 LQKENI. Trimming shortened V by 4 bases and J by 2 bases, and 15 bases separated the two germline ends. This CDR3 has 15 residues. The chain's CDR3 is CASSRVSDGPYEQYF. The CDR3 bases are TGTGCCAGCTCACGGGTTAGTGACGGTCCCTACGAGCAGTACTTC.